The 16 T cell receptor beta chains listed next were all sequenced from one sample in a study of CD8 T cells in Susac syndrome. A quantity of roughly 0.5 to 1 ug RNA underwent reverse transcription using random hexamers. Using its own MiXCR run on the immunoSEQ multiplex PCR reads, TCRdb lists one record per CDR3 protein. This repertoire shows roughly 80,000 distinct CDR3 sequences, about 93% found once; its top ten account for about 0.27%. The sample comprised CD8+ T cells from PBMCs. Every receptor here comes from a human donor in good health.

This clonotype was observed a handful of times. J is TRBJ1-1 and V is TRBV27, with D possibly being TRBD1 (6 bases). V lost 5 bases to trimming and J lost 1 base, with 11 bases between them. Germline CDR1 reads MNHEY; CDR2 reads SMNVEV (reference sequence). The CDR3 totals 14 residues. DNA of the CDR3: TGTGCCAGCAGTCCGGGGGCGGGGAACACTGAAGCTTTCTTT. Translated: CASSPGAGNTEAFF.

This chain uses TRBV4-2 with TRBJ2-3; 10 nucleotides line up with TRBD2. The V segment lost 1 base and the J segment 2 bases; nucleotides outside the gene matches: 18. Germline V gene data show CDR1 as LGHNA and CDR2 as YNFKEQ. The CDR3 is 21 residues long. The CDR3 nucleotides are TGTGCCAGCAGCCAAGGGCCAAGCGGGAGGGCCTTTCTTCCTATCACAGATACGCAGTATTTT. Its translation: CASSQGPSGRAFLPITDTQYF.

The chain has TRBV29-1 and TRBJ2-7; TRBD1 matches 9 bases. Germline CDR1 is SQVTM and CDR2 is ANQGSEA. Trimming at V came to 7 bases and at J to 0 bases, leaving 13 bases not matched to a gene. The CDR3 loop spans 16 amino acids. The DNA of the CDR3 is TGCAGCGCTCAGGGGCTTGGGGACAGGGACTCCTACGAGCAGTACTTC. As protein: CSAQGLGDRDSYEQYF.

This rearrangement joins TRBV7-6 to TRBJ2-1; D is possibly TRBD2 (5 bases). The germline CDR1 and CDR2 sequences are SGHVS and FNYEAQ. The CDR3 is 18 amino acids. V lost 2 bases to trimming and J lost 0 bases, with 17 bases between them. In DNA, the CDR3 is TGTGCCAGCAGCTTATGGGGAAGAGCGGAATTCTCCTACAATGAGCAGTTCTTC. Protein sequence: CASSLWGRAEFSYNEQFF.

The J gene is TRBJ2-1, the V gene TRBV25-1; 8 nucleotides match TRBD2. Germline loops: CDR1 MGHDK, CDR2 SYGVNS. The CDR3 covers 15 residues. With V trimmed by 2 bases and J by 2 bases, 2 bases remained unmatched. CDR3 in amino acids: CASSEMGLAYNEQFF. The CDR3 region has the DNA TGTGCCAGCAGTGAAATGGGACTAGCCTACAATGAGCAGTTCTTC.

CDR3 amino acids: CASPGGADTQYF. The CDR3 region has the DNA TGTGCCAGCCCCGGAGGTGCAGATACGCAGTATTTT. The V and J genes are TRBV2 and TRBJ2-3; TRBD2 is a possible D gene (5 bases). The V and J ends lost 8 bases and 4 bases respectively, with 10 bases between them. This CDR3 has 12 residues. The germline CDR1 and CDR2 sequences are SNHLY and FYNNEI. Full variable domain (remainder filled in from reference TRBV2 and TRBJ2-3): EPEVTQTPSHQVTQMGQEVILRCVPISNHLYFYWYRQILGQKVEFLVSFYNNEISEKSEIFDDQFSVERPDGSNFTLKIRSTKLEDSAMYFCASPGGADTQYFGPGTRLTVL.

The chain carries TRBV4-1 and TRBJ2-3, with 13 bases lining up with TRBD2. V lost 3 bases to trimming and J lost 8 bases; unmatched junction nucleotides: 5. The CDR3 is 15 amino acids. Germline V gives CDR1 MGHRA, CDR2 YSYEKL. The CDR3 DNA reads TGCGCCAGCAGCCATGGACTAGCGGGAGAGCTTACGCAGTATTTT. Amino acid sequence: CASSHGLAGELTQYF.

V and J are TRBV7-8 and TRBJ2-7; D may match TRBD1 or TRBD2 (5 bases each). The germline V gene has CDR1 SGHVS and CDR2 FQNEAQ. The CDR3 contains 15 residues. V was trimmed by 5 bases and J by 0 bases, leaving 14 bases between them. CDR3 loop: CASSRGPQSSYEQYF. DNA of the CDR3: TGTGCCAGCAGCCGGGGCCCCCAGAGCTCCTACGAGCAGTACTTC.

The rearrangement uses TRBV11-2 and TRBJ2-1, with D perhaps TRBD1 (6 bases). V was clipped by 5 bases and J by 7 bases, with 18 bases between them. Germline V gene sequence: CDR1 SGHAT, CDR2 FQNNGV. This CDR3 is built from 15 residues. The CDR3 sequence is CASSPTNFGQNEQFF. In nucleotides, the CDR3 is TGTGCCAGCAGCCCTACCAATTTTGGACAGAATGAGCAGTTCTTC.

The chain couples TRBV11-2 to TRBJ2-7; TRBD1 matches 8 bases. Germline CDR1 is SGHAT and CDR2 is FQNNGV. The CDR3 consists of 17 residues. V lost 3 bases and J lost 3; bases outside the gene matches: 13. DNA of the CDR3: TGTGCCAGCAGCTTTATGGGGGGCGAGACAGGGGACTACGAGCAGTACTTC. It codes for CASSFMGGETGDYEQYF.

V gene TRBV3-1 combines with J gene TRBJ2-3, with 11 bases fitting TRBD2. The germline gives CDR1 LGHDT, CDR2 YNNKEL (reference sequence). This CDR3 has 17 residues. V was clipped by 4 bases and J by 1 base; unmatched bases: 7. DNA of the CDR3: TGTGCCAGCAGCCTCGGGACTAGCGGATGGGGCACAGATACGCAGTATTTT. Amino acids: CASSLGTSGWGTDTQYF.

The chain joins TRBV10-3 to TRBJ1-2; 7 nucleotides match TRBD1. Germline values: CDR1 ENHRY, CDR2 SYGVKD. J was trimmed by 12 bases and V by 5 bases; bases with no gene match: 3. The CDR3 contains 10 residues. The CDR3 loop reads CAISPQGDTF. The DNA for the CDR3 is TGTGCCATCAGTCCCCAGGGGGACACCTTC.

V is TRBV4-1 and J is TRBJ2-3; 9 nucleotides line up with TRBD1. The CDR3 consists of 16 residues. Germline V CDR1 and CDR2: MGHRA, YSYEKL. V was clipped by 1 base and J by 4 bases; unmatched bases: 6. The CDR3 bases are TGCGCCAGCAGCCAAGGCCGGGACAGGGCGCCAGATACGCAGTATTTT. As protein: CASSQGRDRAPDTQYF.

The chain employs TRBV3-1 and TRBJ2-7; 9 bases line up with TRBD1. Trimming took 1 base from V and 3 from J; bases not matched to a gene: 4. Germline assignment: CDR1 LGHDT and CDR2 YNNKEL (reference sequence). CDR3 length: 15 amino acids. CDR3 in amino acids: CASSQVGTGFYEQYF. The CDR3 coding sequence is TGTGCCAGCAGCCAAGTGGGGACAGGGTTCTACGAGCAGTACTTC.

The chain employs TRBV7-3 and TRBJ2-5; possible D gene TRBD1, 5 bases. Between the trimmed V and J ends, which lost 4 bases and 2 bases, there was a span of 8 bases. The germline CDR1 and CDR2 sequences are SGHTA and FQGTGA. The CDR3 consists of 13 residues. The CDR3 nucleotides are TGTGCCAGCAGCTCGACAGATCAAGAGACCCAGTACTTC. The encoded protein is CASSSTDQETQYF.

The count of this clonotype is one. The chain joins TRBV12-3 or TRBV12-4 to TRBJ1-2, with D possibly matching TRBD1 (6 bases). The CDR3 is 13 amino acids. Trimming removed 3 bases from V and 8 bases from J, with 13 bases in between. In nucleotides, the CDR3 is TGTGCCAGCAGTTTGCCAGGGGCGGGCGGCTACACCTTC. Its protein is CASSLPGAGGYTF.